This T cell receptor (beta chain) is drawn from a study of shared clonotypes between healthy human individuals. In the original processing: ImmunoSEQ supplied junction-only sequences lacking quality scores, so filtering was different. The data were produced by immunoSEQ multiplex PCR, yet TCRdb's version contains in-frame clones alone and is incomplete. Clone size and the V and J calls come from that table; the DNA yielded D and trimming. The sample contains about 2.1 million clones, 80% to 95% of which appear only once. Germline lookup yields CDR1 SGHRS and CDR2 YFSETQ. This CDR3 spans 21 amino acids. The V end lost 6 bases, the J end lost 0 bases, and 31 bases lay between the germline ends. For this clone: The antigen is undetermined.

Study-level findings and limits: Deeper or shallower sequencing was expected to change how clonotypes are shared among donors.

In the naive CD8 group, cells lacked CD45RO and were positively selected for CCR7, so terminally differentiated effector memory CD45RA+ cells were left out. The V call is TRBV5-1, the J call TRBJ1-5; the D gene is possibly TRBD1 (5 bases). Sample: naive CD8+ T cells from PBMCs. The sequence was obtained from a man aged 18-30 years in good health. Some clones in this sample may be carry-over from other donors' samples. CDR3 bases: TGCGCCAGCACCGAGGGGCAGGGCTCACCCTATAATTTTAATAGCAATCAGCCCCAGCATTTT. Translation: CASTEGQGSPYNFNSNQPQHF.